This TCR beta chain was recorded in a study of high-grade serous ovarian cancer treatment subgroups. On this clone: Its antigen is not known.

Findings and caveats of the study: These tumor repertoires lack spatial information from bulk sequencing. Repertoire analysis covered CDR3 alone, not CDR1 or CDR2.

Tumor samples were taken before definitive surgery or chemotherapy. TCRdb's table, derived via immunoSEQ multiplex PCR, lists solely in-frame clones and lacks some. The sample shows more than 400 clones, 60% to 75% of them seen only once. Germline CDR1 and CDR2: SGHRS and YFSETQ. Trimming removed 2 bases at V and 8 bases at J, with 10 bases between. This CDR3 is built from 12 residues. This receptor was identified in a human donor with high-grade serous ovarian cancer. The chain employs TRBV5-1 and TRBJ1-2; D gene uncertain. The sample was tumor tissue. The DNA for the CDR3 is TGCGCCAGCAGCTTTTCGACGGAGGGCTACACCTTC. Its protein is CASSFSTEGYTF.